This entry is about one T cell receptor beta chain. TCRdb keeps only in-frame clones here, not all; method: immunoSEQ multiplex PCR. The data contain more than 4,000 clones, 75% to 90% of them singletons. A marrow graft followed busulfan-fludarabine conditioning, with cyclophosphamide on days +3 and +4. These data originate in a study of T cells after posttransplantation cyclophosphamide. Germline V gene data show CDR1 as SGHTA and CDR2 as FQGNSA. Trimming cost V 1 base and J 0 bases, with 10 bases left between them. The CDR3 has 15 residues. This specimen consisted of PBMCs, obtained after allogeneic stem cell transplant with posttransplant cyclophosphamide. The chain has TRBV7-2 and TRBJ2-7; perhaps TRBD1 as D (5 bases). The clonotype was recovered from a male patient in his 50s who received an allogeneic stem cell transplant from a related donor and was CMV-positive. Some T cells may be supplied by the graft donor. The CDR3 loop is CASSLGWQGSYEQYF. The CDR3 DNA follows: TGTGCCAGCAGCTTAGGGTGGCAGGGCTCCTACGAGCAGTACTTC.